The 17 T cell receptor beta chains presented below share a single source sample, sequenced in a study of blood T cells in healthy people across ages. Primed by a sample-barcoded 5' primer and a J-beta primer mix, a second PCR proceeded for about 6 to 11 cycles. TCRdb re-derived calls from the 5' RACE reads in MiXCR, one entry per CDR3 protein. Here the sample spans just over 800,000 distinct CDR3 sequences, 60% to 80% being singletons. Material: blood. Every receptor here comes from a man between 25 and 39 years old in good health.

This clonotype appeared a single time. The chain uses TRBV10-3 and TRBJ1-5, with no clear D. This CDR3 is 13 amino acids long. Deletions cut 6 bases from V and 8 bases from J, with 14 bases between. CDR1 is ENHRY, CDR2 SYGVKD, per germline. DNA of the CDR3: TGTGCCATCAGGACCCGAGTTAGGGAGCCCCAGCATTTT. Amino acids: CAIRTRVREPQHF.

In its sample, this clonotype was seen many times. The chain employs TRBV2 and TRBJ1-6; D is unresolved. Germline CDR1 SNHLY, CDR2 FYNNEI. The CDR3 length is 13 residues. V shed 3 bases and J shed 7 bases, with 7 bases lying between them. Written as DNA, the CDR3 is TGTGCCAGCAGTGACATTCGAAATTCACCCCTCCACTTT. Translating gives CASSDIRNSPLHF. The variable domain in full, with the rest retrieved from reference TRBV2 and TRBJ1-6, is EPEVTQTPSHQVTQMGQEVILRCVPISNHLYFYWYRQILGQKVEFLVSFYNNEISEKSEIFDDQFSVERPDGSNFTLKIRSTKLEDSAMYFCASSDIRNSPLHFGNGTRLTVT.

The chain has TRBV13 and TRBJ2-2; possibly TRBD2 for D (6 bases). The CDR3 contains 15 residues. V dropped 2 bases and J dropped 6 bases, with 13 bases sitting between them. CDR1 and CDR2 (germline): PRHDT, FYEKMQ (reference sequence). DNA for the CDR3: TGTGCCAGCAGCTTAAACTGGGGGGTCTCCGGGGAGCTGTTTTTT. Amino acid sequence: CASSLNWGVSGELFF.

The DNA for the CDR3 is TGTGCCAGCAGCCAGCCGGCCGGGGAGCTGTTTTTT. Its translation is CASSQPAGELFF. The chain employs TRBV4-2 and TRBJ2-2; D remains unclear. This CDR3 is 12 amino acids long. Between the trimmed V and J ends, which lost 3 bases and 6 bases, there was a span of 5 bases. The germline CDR1 and CDR2 sequences are LGHNA and YNFKEQ.

The chain is built from TRBV28 and TRBJ1-5; TRBD1 is a possible D gene (6 bases). The CDR3 runs to 14 residues. Trimming cost V 7 bases and J 2 bases, with 12 bases left between them. Germline V gives CDR1 MDHEN, CDR2 SYDVKM. CDR3 residues: CASMGGGGNQPQHF. The CDR3 DNA reads as TGTGCCAGCATGGGAGGGGGAGGCAATCAGCCCCAGCATTTT.

There are a few counts of this clonotype. The chain links TRBV3-1 to TRBJ2-1; no firm D call. Germline assignment: CDR1 LGHDT and CDR2 YNNKEL (reference sequence). The V gene lost 3 bases and the J gene lost 5 bases, with 5 bases spanning the gap. The CDR3 has 12 residues. Here the CDR3 reads CASSHKHNEQFF. CDR3 in DNA: TGTGCCAGCAGCCATAAACACAATGAGCAGTTCTTC.

The chain recombines TRBV4-3 with TRBJ1-5, with D unresolved. Trimming removed 1 base at V and 2 bases at J, with 15 bases between. Germline V gene lookup returns CDR1 LGHNA and CDR2 YSLEER. The CDR3 runs to 17 residues. The DNA of the CDR3 is TGCGCCAGCAGCCAAGGAGACCCCGGTTTGCGCAATCAGCCCCAGCATTTT. Amino acids: CASSQGDPGLRNQPQHF.

Here the CDR3 DNA reads TGTGCCACCAGCAGAGACGGGGGAGCTGGAAATTCACCCCTCCACTTT. This encodes CATSRDGGAGNSPLHF. The chain carries TRBV15 and TRBJ1-6; weak D call: TRBD1 (5 bases). CDR1 is LNHNV and CDR2 is YYDKDF in the germline V gene (reference sequence). The CDR3 is made up of 16 amino acids. Trimming shortened V by 0 bases and J by 7 bases, and 13 bases separated the two germline ends.

The chain is built from TRBV12-3 or TRBV12-4 and TRBJ2-7; 8 bases align to TRBD2. The CDR3 loop spans 15 amino acids. The trim removed 1 base at V and 7 bases at J, leaving 9 bases unmatched. CDR3 sequence: CASSLGSGTSGEQYF. Written as DNA, the CDR3 is TGTGCCAGCAGTTTAGGGTCGGGGACTAGTGGGGAGCAGTACTTC.

There are a few counts of this clonotype. The chain carries TRBV20-1 and TRBJ2-7, with 8 bases that match TRBD1. The V gene's germline CDR1 is DFQATT and CDR2 SNEGSKA (reference sequence). The CDR3 totals 11 residues. J was trimmed by 5 bases and V by 5 bases; bases with no gene match: 2. Here the CDR3 DNA reads TGCAGTGCTTCGACAGGGGACGAGCAGTACTTC. Translating it yields CSASTGDEQYF.

This clonotype was counted only a few times. This chain joins TRBV9 and TRBJ2-3; 8 positions match TRBD2. The V gene end was trimmed by 1 base and the J gene end by 1 base; junction bases not matched to a gene: 5. The germline V gene encodes CDR1 SGDLS and CDR2 YYNGEE. This CDR3 is built from 16 residues. CDR3 protein: CASSVRGGSGTDTQYF. The DNA for the CDR3 is TGTGCCAGCAGCGTACGGGGGGGCTCCGGCACAGATACGCAGTATTTT.

This chain connects TRBV14 to TRBJ2-1; 11 nucleotides agree with TRBD1. V lost 4 bases and J lost 8; bases outside the gene matches: 13. The CDR3 sequence is 17 residues long. The V gene's germline CDR1 is SGHDN and CDR2 FVKESK. For the CDR3, the DNA is TGTGCCAGCAGCCCCACAAGCGGACAGGGGGCAGGGTATGAGCAGTTCTTC. Residues: CASSPTSGQGAGYEQFF.

J is TRBJ1-2 and V is TRBV20-1; TRBD1 might be the D (6 bases). The CDR3 is made up of 12 amino acids. Germline CDR1 reads DFQATT; CDR2 reads SNEGSKA (reference sequence). V was clipped by 6 bases and J by 1 base, with 9 bases between them. The CDR3 DNA follows: TGCAGTGCCAGGACAGTTAACTATGGCTACACCTTC. It translates to CSARTVNYGYTF.

This chain joins TRBV6-2 or TRBV6-3 and TRBJ1-6; TRBD1 aligns across 8 bases. This CDR3 is 14 amino acids long. J gave up 10 bases and V 5 bases, and 7 bases lay outside the gene matches. Looked up from germline, CDR1 is MNHEY and CDR2 is SVGEGT. The CDR3 region has the DNA TGTGCCAGCAGTCAAGACAGGGGAGGCTCACCCCTCCACTTT. Protein product: CASSQDRGGSPLHF.

V usage is TRBV25-1 and J usage is TRBJ2-1; D is ambiguous. There are 12 residues in the CDR3. The germline V and J ends were trimmed by 4 bases and 9 bases, with 10 bases remaining between them. Germline CDR1 MGHDK, CDR2 SYGVNS. This chain's CDR3 is CASSGPGTEQFF. CDR3 sequence (DNA): TGTGCCAGCAGTGGACCGGGTACTGAGCAGTTCTTC.

This sequence joins TRBV30 and TRBJ1-5, with TRBD1 as a possible D gene (5 bases). V lost 5 bases, J lost 3 bases, and 11 bases lay in between. Germline lookup yields CDR1 GTSNPN and CDR2 SVGIG (reference sequence). The length of the CDR3 is 13 residues. The CDR3 nucleotides are TGTGCCTGGTCCAGGGCAGACAATCAGCCCCAGCATTTT. This translates into CAWSRADNQPQHF.

This clonotype has just a few counts. The chain has TRBV7-2 and TRBJ2-3, with D possibly TRBD2 on 7 matching bases. Germline V CDR1 and CDR2: SGHTA, FQGNSA. Trimming took off 1 base at V and 2 bases at J, with 10 bases between the two ends. The CDR3 is made up of 15 amino acids. This chain's CDR3 is CASSLVGGLTDTQYF. The CDR3 bases are TGTGCCAGCAGCTTAGTCGGGGGGCTCACAGATACGCAGTATTTT. Full variable domain (remainder filled in from reference TRBV7-2 and TRBJ2-3): GAGVSQSPSNKVTEKGKDVELRCDPISGHTALYWYRQSLGQGLEFLIYFQGNSAPDKSGLPSDRFSAERTGGSVSTLTIQRTQQEDSAVYLCASSLVGGLTDTQYFGPGTRLTVL.